What follows is one T cell receptor (beta chain) and its context. Its target is unknown. Ipilimumab-mediated CTLA-4 blockade plus focal radiation was given to patients having chemo-refractory metastatic non-small-cell lung cancer. The length of the CDR3 is 13 residues. Between the trimmed V and J ends, which lost 6 bases and 7 bases, there was a span of 13 bases. Germline V gene sequence: CDR1 LNHDA, CDR2 SQIVND (reference sequence). TCRdb's copy holds only in-frame clones and misses some; the assay was immunoSEQ multiplex PCR. The table lists around 53,000 clones, 80% to 90% of them singletons, with less than 20% in the top ten. The data were obtained in a study of radiotherapy plus CTLA-4 blockade in lung cancer. Study summary: Patients showed objective responses in 18% of cases and disease control in just over 30%.

Study findings and constraints: Response, reportedly, was best predicted by interferon-beta along with early blood T cell clone dynamics. In blood, tumor-derived TCR clones expanded after radiotherapy plus ipilimumab.

The chain combines TRBV19 with TRBJ1-5; D is unclear. Here the sequenced sample was peripheral blood, taken from a patient treated with radiotherapy plus ipilimumab. The receptor was derived from a human donor with non-small cell lung cancer that progressed on radiotherapy plus ipilimumab. Some clones in this sample may be carry-over from other donors' samples. As DNA, the CDR3 is TGTGCCAGTAGAGAACAGCCCTACCAGCCCCAGCATTTT. It encodes CASREQPYQPQHF.